The 16 T cell receptor beta chains reported below all come from one sample, sequenced in a study of blood T cell repertoires in COVID-19. The table came from immunoSEQ multiplex PCR; TCRdb's copy has only in-frame clones and leaves some out. The sample contains under 400,000 clones, approximately 87% of which appear only once. The sequenced sample was peripheral blood. The origin of the receptors is a woman aged 30 to 39 with COVID-19, enrolled during active disease.

This chain joins TRBV9 and TRBJ1-4; 8 bases line up with TRBD1. The CDR3 covers 13 residues. The V gene's germline CDR1 is SGDLS and CDR2 YYNGEE. The ends lost 1 base at V and 8 bases at J; junction bases unmatched: 1. The CDR3 nucleotides read TGTGCCAGCAGCGTAACAGGGGGGGAAAAACTGTTTTTT. Protein product: CASSVTGGEKLFF.

The chain is built from TRBV2 and TRBJ2-3, with 13 bases that match TRBD2. Germline V lookup: CDR1 SNHLY, CDR2 FYNNEI. Trimming cost V 4 bases and J 4 bases; bases outside gene matches: 5. The CDR3 covers 16 residues. DNA of the CDR3: TGTGCCAGCAGTGGGACTAGCGGGAGTGGCGCAGATACGCAGTATTTT. Translated: CASSGTSGSGADTQYF.

In its sample, this clone was seen once. The V and J genes are TRBV19 and TRBJ2-3, with D possibly being TRBD2 (5 bases). This CDR3 contains 13 residues. Germline V lookup: CDR1 LNHDA, CDR2 SQIVND (reference sequence). V lost 3 bases and J 5 bases, leaving 9 bases between the germline ends. The CDR3 loop is CASSILGEDTQYF. The CDR3 DNA is TGTGCCAGTAGTATTCTCGGGGAAGATACGCAGTATTTT.

The gene calls are TRBV12-3 or TRBV12-4 and TRBJ2-1; D is undetermined. Between the trimmed V and J ends, which lost 3 bases and 7 bases, there was a span of 7 bases. CDR3 size: 12 residues. CDR3 region: CASSLSANEQFF. DNA for the CDR3: TGTGCCAGCAGTTTGAGCGCGAATGAGCAGTTCTTC.

The V gene is TRBV6-5, the J gene TRBJ1-4; D is undetermined. This CDR3 is 13 amino acids long. Trimming left V 6 bases short and J 8 bases short, with 13 bases between. Germline CDR1 and CDR2: MNHEY and SVGAGI. CDR3 sequence: CASRQYRQEKLFF. The CDR3 DNA is TGTGCCAGCAGGCAATACCGACAAGAAAAACTGTTTTTT.

The rearrangement links TRBV9 to TRBJ2-3, with D uncertain. The CDR3 has 12 amino acids. The germline gives CDR1 SGDLS, CDR2 YYNGEE. V was shortened by 1 base and J by 6 bases, with 6 bases between the two germline ends. This CDR3 is CASSVFQDTQYF. The CDR3 bases are TGTGCCAGCAGCGTATTTCAGGATACGCAGTATTTT.

The V gene is TRBV6-5, the J gene TRBJ2-1, with D uncertain. The germline gives CDR1 MNHEY, CDR2 SVGAGI. The ends were cut back, 7 bases at V and 4 bases at J, with 11 bases in the middle. This CDR3 region has 13 residues. The CDR3 spells CASTPLAYNEQFF. As DNA, the CDR3 is TGTGCCAGCACCCCCCTGGCTTACAATGAGCAGTTCTTC.

The chain has TRBV7-2 and TRBJ1-2; D is perhaps TRBD1 (5 bases). CDR3 length: 15 amino acids. V dropped 4 bases and J dropped 4 bases, with 16 bases sitting between them. The germline gives CDR1 SGHTA, CDR2 FQGNSA. The CDR3 DNA reads as TGTGCCAGCAGCTCTCCGGGACGGACTATCTATGGCTACACCTTC. The encoded protein is CASSSPGRTIYGYTF.

The chain couples TRBV11-2 to TRBJ2-7; D remains ambiguous. Trimming stripped 0 bases from V and 4 bases from J, with 10 bases between. The germline gives CDR1 SGHAT, CDR2 FQNNGV. CDR3 length: 14 amino acids. The CDR3 reads CASSLEGTVYEQYF. The CDR3 nucleotides read TGTGCCAGCAGCTTAGAGGGCACGGTATACGAGCAGTACTTC.

The chain has TRBV19 and TRBJ1-1; D unresolved. V was pared by 6 bases and J by 5 bases, with 16 bases between. The CDR3 is 14 amino acids. Per the germline V gene, CDR1 is LNHDA and CDR2 is SQIVND (reference sequence). Written as DNA, the CDR3 is TGTGCCAGTAGGGGAGGGAGGGAGTCTACTGAAGCTTTCTTT. It codes for CASRGGRESTEAFF.

The CDR3 nucleotides read TGCGCCAGCAGCTGGGTCCCAGGACAGGGATCCGCCGAGCAGTACTTC. It specifies CASSWVPGQGSAEQYF. The rearrangement links TRBV5-1 to TRBJ2-7; 8 nucleotides align to TRBD1. V dropped 3 bases and J dropped 6; count of bases not matched to a gene: 14. The CDR3 runs 16 residues. CDR1 and CDR2 (germline): SGHRS, YFSETQ.

V gene TRBV6-6 combines with J gene TRBJ1-3; no firm D call. CDR3 length: 14 amino acids. V was cut by 4 bases and J by 0 bases, with 7 bases left in between. Germline values: CDR1 MNHNY, CDR2 SVGAGI (reference sequence). CDR3 DNA: TGTGCCAGCAGTTTCCGGGACTCTGGAAACACCATATATTTT. Amino acid sequence: CASSFRDSGNTIYF.

This chain links TRBV5-1 with TRBJ2-6; D is possibly TRBD1 (6 bases). The length of the CDR3 is 17 residues. Trimming pared 2 bases from V and 0 bases from J, leaving 12 bases between. Germline values: CDR1 SGHRS, CDR2 YFSETQ. The CDR3 reads CASSFTGSRSGANVLTF. The CDR3 nucleotides read TGCGCCAGCAGCTTCACAGGGTCCCGCTCTGGGGCCAACGTCCTGACTTTC. The entire variable domain, with the rest obtained from reference TRBV5-1 and TRBJ2-6, is as follows: KAGVTQTPRYLIKTRGQQVTLSCSPISGHRSVSWYQQTPGQGLQFLFEYFSETQRNKGNFPGRFSGRQFSNSRSEMNVSTLELGDSALYLCASSFTGSRSGANVLTFGAGSRLTVL.

This clone was seen only a few times. The V and J genes are TRBV28 and TRBJ1-2, with D possibly matching TRBD1 (5 bases). The CDR3 length is 16 residues. V dropped 5 bases and J dropped 5 bases, with 21 bases sitting between them. Germline assignment: CDR1 MDHEN and CDR2 SYDVKM. This CDR3 reads CASSLGSQEGTYGYTF. In DNA form, the CDR3 reads TGTGCCAGCAGTCTGGGGTCACAGGAAGGGACTTATGGCTACACCTTC.

CDR3 region: CASSYRDNFQADTQYF. As DNA, the CDR3 is TGCGCCAGCAGCTACCGGGACAACTTTCAGGCAGATACGCAGTATTTT. The chain carries TRBV5-1 and TRBJ2-3, with D tentatively TRBD1 (6 bases). The CDR3 length is 16 residues. Germline loops: CDR1 SGHRS, CDR2 YFSETQ. V lost 3 bases and J lost 4, with 18 bases in between. The complete variable domain, with remaining parts taken from reference TRBV5-1 and TRBJ2-3, reads KAGVTQTPRYLIKTRGQQVTLSCSPISGHRSVSWYQQTPGQGLQFLFEYFSETQRNKGNFPGRFSGRQFSNSRSEMNVSTLELGDSALYLCASSYRDNFQADTQYFGPGTRLTVL.

This clone was recorded once. This chain joins TRBV27 and TRBJ2-7; TRBD2 is a possible D gene (6 bases). Germline V gene lookup returns CDR1 MNHEY and CDR2 SMNVEV (reference sequence). V shed 0 bases and J shed 6 bases, with 6 bases lying between them. This CDR3 has 12 residues. CDR3 nucleotide sequence: TGTGCCAGCAGTTTATCGGGGGGCGAGCAGTACTTC. Protein sequence: CASSLSGGEQYF.